One sample yielded the 24 T cell receptor beta chains listed below, sequenced in a study of cytomegalovirus exposure and HLA in healthy donors. With 60 Vbeta and 13 Jbeta primers, the PCR was carried out. The repertoire was sequenced with immunoSEQ multiplex PCR; TCRdb's copy has only in-frame clones and lacks some. The table lists over 85,000 clones, approximately 87% of them singletons. Sequenced input: PBMCs. The source is a man aged 40-49 years in good health and CMV-seronegative.

The chain carries TRBV6-1 and TRBJ1-6, with 7 positions matching TRBD1. Germline V gene sequence: CDR1 MNHNS, CDR2 SASEGT. There are 16 residues in the CDR3. V shed 4 bases and J 0 bases; nucleotides not matched to a gene: 3. CDR3 DNA: TGTGCCAGCAGTGCAACAGGGGTCTCCTATAATTCACCCCTCCACTTT. It specifies CASSATGVSYNSPLHF.

J is TRBJ1-1 and V is TRBV29-1; 7 positions agree with TRBD1. Germline V gene lookup returns CDR1 SQVTM and CDR2 ANQGSEA. The junction had 6 bases not matched to a gene; V was cut back by 7 bases and J by 4 bases. The CDR3 contains 12 residues. The CDR3 DNA reads as TGCAGCGCAAACGCAGGGGGCACTGAAGCTTTCTTT. This translates into CSANAGGTEAFF.

CDR3 nucleotides: TGTGCCAGCAGTTTACGGCAGGGGGCGGAAGAGGACACTGAAGCTTTCTTT. Its translation is CASSLRQGAEEDTEAFF. This rearrangement joins TRBV27 to TRBJ1-1; 8 bases agree with TRBD1. Trimming took 2 bases from V and 3 from J; bases not matched to a gene: 11. The CDR3 runs 17 residues. Germline V lookup: CDR1 MNHEY, CDR2 SMNVEV (reference sequence).

The chain joins TRBV11-2 to TRBJ1-3; no firm D call. Trimming stripped 0 bases from V and 6 bases from J, with 9 bases between. This CDR3 spans 14 amino acids. From germline, CDR1 is SGHAT and CDR2 FQNNGV. As DNA, the CDR3 is TGTGCCAGCAGCTTAGAAGGCAGGCCAAACACCATATATTTT. Its translation is CASSLEGRPNTIYF.

This clone was observed a single time. The chain joins TRBV19 to TRBJ1-3; 7 bases fit TRBD1. The V gene end was trimmed by 6 bases and the J gene end by 2 bases; junction bases not matched to a gene: 7. Germline-derived CDR1 and CDR2 are LNHDA and SQIVND (reference sequence). CDR3 length: 15 amino acids. CDR3 nucleotides: TGTGCCAGTAGAATGGGACAGCGCGCTGGAAACACCATATATTTT. Its translation: CASRMGQRAGNTIYF.

This clone occurred a few times. The rearrangement uses TRBV27 and TRBJ1-1; the match to TRBD1 covers 10 bases. The CDR3 is made up of 15 amino acids. After removal of 3 bases from V and 6 bases from J, the junction contained 7 bases not matched to a gene. Germline V CDR1 and CDR2: MNHEY, SMNVEV (reference sequence). CDR3 residues: CASSFIGTGVPEAFF. In nucleotides, the CDR3 is TGTGCCAGCAGTTTTATAGGGACAGGGGTCCCTGAAGCTTTCTTT.

Of note for this clone: Its ends do not fully match the called genes, so a read error is possible. V usage is TRBV10-1 and J usage is TRBJ2-7; a possible D gene is TRBD2 (5 bases). CDR1 and CDR2 from the germline V gene are WNHNN and SYGVQD (reference sequence). The CDR3 totals 16 residues. In DNA, the CDR3 is TGCGCCAGCAGTGATCTCGGGAACCCGAACATCTACGGGCAGTACTTC. It yields the protein CASSDLGNPNIYGQYF.

The chain combines TRBV2 with TRBJ1-4; TRBD1 agrees at 8 bases. Germline V lookup: CDR1 SNHLY, CDR2 FYNNEI. This CDR3 has 13 residues. J lost 5 bases, V lost 8 bases, and 4 bases had no gene match. The CDR3 sequence is CASGRTGNEKLFF. CDR3 in DNA: TGTGCCAGCGGACGGACAGGGAATGAAAAACTGTTTTTT.

Here the CDR3 reads CASSTDRGPSEAFF. CDR3 nucleotides: TGTGCCAGCAGTACGGACAGGGGGCCGTCTGAAGCTTTCTTT. The chain recombines TRBV27 with TRBJ1-1; 11 bases match TRBD1. Germline-derived CDR1 and CDR2 are MNHEY and SMNVEV (reference sequence). The ends lost 5 bases at V and 6 bases at J; junction bases unmatched: 5. CDR3 length: 14 amino acids.

The chain couples TRBV15 to TRBJ2-7, with D unclear. The V end lost 3 bases, the J end lost 2 bases, and 5 bases lay between the germline ends. The CDR3 has 12 amino acids. Looked up from germline, CDR1 is LNHNV and CDR2 is YYDKDF (reference sequence). DNA for the CDR3: TGTGCCACCAGCAGCCTAACCTACGAGCAGTACTTC. This sequence encodes CATSSLTYEQYF.

This sequence joins TRBV25-1 and TRBJ1-2; TRBD1 is a possible D gene (6 bases). The CDR3 loop spans 15 amino acids. Trimming took off 2 bases at V and 5 bases at J, with 15 bases between the two ends. Germline CDR1 and CDR2: MGHDK and SYGVNS. DNA of the CDR3: TGTGCCAGCAGTGAAATGAACAGGGTAGGTTATGGCTACACCTTC. It specifies CASSEMNRVGYGYTF.

Comment on this clone: Additional DNA sequences in this sample encode the identical CDR3. The chain employs TRBV5-1 and TRBJ2-1; 11 bases line up with TRBD2. Unmatched junction bases numbered 2, after V lost 0 bases and J lost 3 bases. CDR1 SGHRS and CDR2 YFSETQ come from the germline V gene. The CDR3 is 16 amino acids. The CDR3 DNA follows: TGCGCCAGCAGCTTGGGTCTAGCGGGGGGCTACAATGAGCAGTTCTTC. Residues: CASSLGLAGGYNEQFF.

The chain recombines TRBV9 with TRBJ1-6; the match to TRBD1 covers 7 bases. The V segment lost 0 bases and the J segment 7 bases; nucleotides outside the gene matches: 4. The V gene's germline CDR1 is SGDLS and CDR2 YYNGEE. CDR3 length: 15 residues. The CDR3 DNA reads TGTGCCAGCAGCGTAGAACAGGGGTCGAATTCACCCCTCCACTTT. Encoded protein: CASSVEQGSNSPLHF.

The gene calls are TRBV6-6 and TRBJ1-1; D gene unclear. The germline CDR1 and CDR2 sequences are MNHNY and SVGAGI (reference sequence). This CDR3 has 14 amino acids. Trimming shortened V by 5 bases and J by 2 bases, and 12 bases separated the two germline ends. The CDR3 region has the DNA TGTGCCAGCAGTCGGGGTCAAGGAAACACTGAAGCTTTCTTT. It is translated as CASSRGQGNTEAFF.

The chain joins TRBV19 to TRBJ1-4; D is perhaps TRBD1 (6 bases). The CDR3 contains 14 residues. From germline, CDR1 is LNHDA and CDR2 SQIVND (reference sequence). With 7 bases removed from V and 7 bases from J, the gap between germline ends came to 16 bases. The CDR3 is CASTTGGGGEKLFF. CDR3 in DNA: TGTGCCAGTACCACGGGGGGAGGGGGTGAAAAACTGTTTTTT.

This chain uses TRBV4-3 with TRBJ1-1; the match to TRBD1 covers 8 bases. Germline loops: CDR1 LGHNA, CDR2 YSLEER. V was pared by 0 bases and J by 8 bases, with 11 bases of the junction left unmatched. The CDR3 has 16 residues. CDR3 protein: CASSQDPAGGSFEAFF. In nucleotides, the CDR3 is TGCGCCAGCAGCCAAGATCCGGCAGGGGGCAGTTTCGAAGCTTTCTTT.

In regard to this clone: One end of the junction does not line up with germline, which may come from a read error. This sequence joins TRBV7-7 and TRBJ1-3, with D maybe TRBD1 (5 bases). The CDR3 has 13 residues. Germline V gene sequence: CDR1 SSHAT, CDR2 FNYEAQ (reference sequence). CDR3 region: CASSDGHLNTIYF. The CDR3 DNA is TGTGCTAGCAGCGACGGACACTTAAACACCATATATTTT.

The rearrangement uses TRBV13 and TRBJ2-7; D is unresolved. The germline CDR1 and CDR2 sequences are PRHDT and FYEKMQ (reference sequence). The CDR3 loop spans 11 amino acids. Trimming pared 0 bases from V and 10 bases from J, leaving 7 bases between. CDR3 in amino acids: CASSLGAYQYF. The CDR3 bases are TGTGCCAGCAGCTTAGGGGCATACCAGTACTTC.

The chain links TRBV5-6 to TRBJ1-5; TRBD1 matches at 8 bases. Germline V gives CDR1 SGHDT, CDR2 YYEEEE. V shed 0 bases and J 2 bases; nucleotides not matched to a gene: 4. The CDR3 is made up of 16 amino acids. The CDR3 DNA sequence: TGTGCCAGCAGCTTGGGGACAGGGATTGGCAATCAGCCCCAGCATTTT. This codes for CASSLGTGIGNQPQHF.

This chain joins TRBV7-3 and TRBJ2-5, with D possibly being TRBD2 (5 bases). Gene TRBJ2-7 matches the end of the DNA better, so the J call may be wrong. This CDR3 is 13 amino acids long. Germline assignment: CDR1 SGHTA and CDR2 FQGTGA. CDR3 residues: CASSLMSGYEQYF. The CDR3 DNA sequence: TGTGCCAGCAGCTTAATGAGCGGCTACGAGCAGTACTTC.

The chain carries TRBV7-9 and TRBJ1-5; 8 nucleotides align to TRBD1. Germline values: CDR1 SEHNR, CDR2 FQNEAQ (reference sequence). V shed 5 bases and J 7 bases; nucleotides not matched to a gene: 4. CDR3 size: 13 residues. Here the CDR3 reads CASSPQGEQPQHF. CDR3 bases: TGTGCCAGCAGCCCACAGGGGGAACAGCCCCAGCATTTT.

The chain has TRBV5-1 and TRBJ2-7; the match to TRBD2 covers 10 bases. The CDR3 loop spans 15 amino acids. Germline lookup yields CDR1 SGHRS and CDR2 YFSETQ. Losses at the gene ends were 5 bases for V and 0 bases for J; bases not matched to a gene: 5. The chain's CDR3 is CASSLSGGVSYEQYF. The CDR3 DNA reads as TGCGCCAGCAGTTTAAGCGGGGGGGTCTCCTACGAGCAGTACTTC.

The chain joins TRBV5-1 to TRBJ2-7; 11 nucleotides match TRBD1. The CDR3 extends over 14 amino acids. Germline V gene sequence: CDR1 SGHRS, CDR2 YFSETQ. V shed 5 bases and J 0 bases; nucleotides not matched to a gene: 1. CDR3 nucleotides: TGCGCCAGCAGGGGGACAGGGGGCTCCTACGAGCAGTACTTC. Its translation is CASRGTGGSYEQYF.

This clone occurred a few times. J is TRBJ1-2 and V is TRBV7-6; possibly TRBD1 for D (6 bases). The V gene lost 3 bases and the J gene lost 1 base, with 24 bases spanning the gap. In germline, CDR1 is SGHVS, CDR2 FNYEAQ. This CDR3 has 19 amino acids. CDR3 nucleotides: TGTGCCAGCAGCTTGACAGGCACTCCCCCGATGCGCATTAACTATGGCTACACCTTC. Its protein is CASSLTGTPPMRINYGYTF.